The 26 T cell receptor beta chains below all came from one sample that was sequenced in a study of T cells in localized non-small cell lung cancer. Clones were sequenced by immunoSEQ multiplex PCR, and TCRdb holds only the in-frame ones, with some missing. The table records tens of thousands of clones, approximately 84% of them present only once. The material was peripheral blood, obtained before any cancer treatment. These receptors originate from a female donor aged 60 or older with stage I lung adenocarcinoma.

This clone was seen more than once but under ten times. The V and J genes are TRBV5-1 and TRBJ2-3; D is unclear. V lost 5 bases, J lost 4 bases, and 8 bases lay in between. CDR3 length: 12 residues. From germline, CDR1 is SGHRS and CDR2 YFSETQ. The CDR3 DNA sequence: TGCGCCAGCAGGGGCGTTGCAGATACGCAGTATTTT. This gives the protein CASRGVADTQYF.

This clone was found a few times. The J gene is TRBJ2-1, the V gene TRBV6-1; TRBD1 might be the D (6 bases). CDR1 and CDR2 from the germline V gene are MNHNS and SASEGT. Trimming removed 3 bases from V and 1 base from J, with 16 bases in between. This CDR3 comprises 17 residues. CDR3 residues: CASSDSKGDFSYNEQFF. The CDR3 nucleotides read TGTGCCAGCAGTGATTCTAAGGGGGATTTTTCCTACAATGAGCAGTTCTTC.

The chain recombines TRBV4-2 with TRBJ2-2, with 9 nucleotides matching TRBD2. The CDR3 loop spans 17 amino acids. CDR1 and CDR2 from the germline V gene are LGHNA and YNFKEQ. V was pared by 1 base and J by 0 bases, with 3 bases of the junction left unmatched. CDR3 region: CASSQVSGGPNTGELFF. DNA for the CDR3: TGTGCCAGCAGCCAAGTTAGCGGGGGCCCGAACACCGGGGAGCTGTTTTTT.

The chain uses TRBV28 and TRBJ1-2; D gene unclear. Trimming removed 3 bases from V and 6 bases from J, with 5 bases in between. There are 11 residues in the CDR3. Per the germline V gene, CDR1 is MDHEN and CDR2 is SYDVKM. For the CDR3, the DNA is TGTGCCAGCAGTTTTCGAGATGGCTACACCTTC. Protein sequence: CASSFRDGYTF.

The chain employs TRBV6-1 and TRBJ1-4, with TRBD1 identical over 11 bases. Germline values: CDR1 MNHNS, CDR2 SASEGT. V was pared by 3 bases and J by 3 bases, with 6 bases of the junction left unmatched. The length of the CDR3 is 17 residues. CDR3: CASSDRGQGVSNEKLFF. CDR3 DNA: TGTGCCAGCAGTGATAGGGGACAGGGGGTGTCTAATGAAAAACTGTTTTTT.

The chain combines TRBV5-8 with TRBJ1-2, with 7 positions matching TRBD1. Per the germline V gene, CDR1 is SGHTS and CDR2 is YDEGEE. Trimming took 3 bases from V and 4 from J; bases not matched to a gene: 9. This CDR3 is 15 amino acids long. The CDR3 protein is CASSSRQGRVYGYTF. DNA for the CDR3: TGTGCCAGCAGCTCCCGACAGGGTAGGGTCTATGGCTACACCTTC.

Here the CDR3 reads CASSPGTSGSQQETQYF. The DNA for the CDR3 is TGTGCCAGCAGCCCCGGGACTAGCGGGAGTCAGCAAGAGACCCAGTACTTC. The chain couples TRBV7-9 to TRBJ2-5, with 14 bases that match TRBD2. The CDR3 is 17 amino acids. CDR1 SEHNR and CDR2 FQNEAQ come from the germline V gene (reference sequence). J was trimmed by 2 bases and V by 5 bases; bases with no gene match: 7.

This rearrangement joins TRBV7-6 to TRBJ1-1, with unresolved D. Per germline, CDR1 SGHVS and CDR2 FNYEAQ. The CDR3 covers 15 residues. V lost 1 base, J lost 1 base, and 10 bases lay in between. The DNA of the CDR3 is TGTGCCAGCAGCTTAGTGGGTGGAAGGAACACTGAAGCTTTCTTT. This codes for CASSLVGGRNTEAFF.

This chain connects TRBV7-2 to TRBJ2-3; D call uncertain. The ends were cut back, 5 bases at V and 2 bases at J, with 2 bases in the middle. The CDR3 has 11 residues. Germline CDR1 SGHTA, CDR2 FQGNSA. The CDR3, as DNA: TGTGCCAGCAGCCTCACAGATACGCAGTATTTT. It is translated as CASSLTDTQYF.

The chain combines TRBV14 with TRBJ2-5; 8 bases map to TRBD2. The CDR3 covers 16 residues. V was clipped by 4 bases and J by 5 bases; unmatched bases: 12. Per germline, CDR1 SGHDN and CDR2 FVKESK. CDR3 amino acids: CASSLRPLAAGETQYF. CDR3 DNA: TGTGCCAGCAGCCTACGGCCACTAGCGGCAGGGGAGACCCAGTACTTC.

The chain links TRBV5-1 to TRBJ2-4; D is possibly TRBD1 (7 bases). V was pared by 4 bases and J by 5 bases, with 22 bases between. The length of the CDR3 is 17 residues. Germline V CDR1 and CDR2: SGHRS, YFSETQ. CDR3 nucleotide sequence: TGCGCCAGCAGCCCAGGGGGGTTGACGGGAGACCAAAACATTCAGTACTTC. Its translation is CASSPGGLTGDQNIQYF.

V and J are TRBV6-5 and TRBJ1-1, with 7 nucleotides matching TRBD1. The CDR3 covers 13 residues. Germline V gene sequence: CDR1 MNHEY, CDR2 SVGAGI. J gave up 5 bases and V 6 bases, and 6 bases lay outside the gene matches. CDR3 region: CASSRGTGTEAFF. The CDR3, as DNA: TGTGCCAGCAGCAGGGGGACGGGGACTGAAGCTTTCTTT.

The chain combines TRBV2 with TRBJ2-4; D possibly matches TRBD1 or TRBD2 (6 bases each). The germline CDR1 and CDR2 sequences are SNHLY and FYNNEI. This CDR3 has 14 residues. Trimming cost V 5 bases and J 8 bases, with 16 bases left between them. CDR3 protein: CASSLSRGHDIQYF. The DNA of the CDR3 is TGTGCCAGCAGTTTGAGTCGGGGGCATGACATTCAGTACTTC.

The rearrangement joins TRBV5-4 to TRBJ1-2; a weak D match, TRBD1 (6 bases). The CDR3 totals 15 residues. The V end was cut by 2 bases, the J end by 7 bases, with 18 bases between. CDR1 is SGHNT, CDR2 YYREEE, per germline (reference sequence). Written as DNA, the CDR3 is TGTGCCAGCAGCTTAGGGGGGCGGGCCTTAGGTGGCTACACCTTC. It is translated as CASSLGGRALGGYTF.

The rearrangement joins TRBV7-2 to TRBJ1-2; D not resolved. CDR1 and CDR2 (germline): SGHTA, FQGNSA. The CDR3 length is 15 residues. Trimming pared 2 bases from V and 6 bases from J, leaving 16 bases between. CDR3 DNA: TGTGCCAGCAGCTTAAATTGGGAGGTGCGTGATGGCTACACCTTC. Translated, it gives CASSLNWEVRDGYTF.

The chain recombines TRBV7-2 with TRBJ2-5, with TRBD1 identical over 8 bases. The CDR3 extends over 13 amino acids. The ends lost 4 bases at V and 5 bases at J; junction bases unmatched: 3. CDR1 is SGHTA, CDR2 FQGNSA, per germline. CDR3 in DNA: TGTGCCAGCAGCTATACAGGGGGGGAGACCCAGTACTTC. Translated, it gives CASSYTGGETQYF.

The CDR3 DNA sequence: TGTGCCAGCAGGGGCTGGCGGGAGGGGATCTACGAGCAGTACTTC. It encodes CASRGWREGIYEQYF. V and J are TRBV27 and TRBJ2-7, with 9 bases fitting TRBD2. CDR1 is MNHEY, CDR2 SMNVEV, per germline (reference sequence). V was pared by 6 bases and J by 3 bases, with 9 bases of the junction left unmatched. The CDR3 contains 15 residues.

The rearrangement joins TRBV6-6 to TRBJ2-7, with 7 bases matching TRBD1. The germline gives CDR1 MNHNY, CDR2 SVGAGI (reference sequence). With 0 bases clipped from V and 6 bases from J, the junction kept 5 bases outside the gene matches. The CDR3 consists of 14 residues. CDR3 nucleotide sequence: TGTGCCAGCAGTTACTCGTGGGACAGACTCGAGCAGTACTTC. Protein product: CASSYSWDRLEQYF.

Only one count was recorded for this clone. The V and J genes are TRBV30 and TRBJ1-2; 10 bases map to TRBD1. Germline CDR1 and CDR2: GTSNPN and SVGIG (reference sequence). J lost 8 bases, V lost 2 bases, and 11 bases had no gene match. The CDR3 consists of 15 residues. The CDR3 loop reads CAWSLRVTGGDGYTF. The CDR3 nucleotides are TGTGCCTGGAGTCTACGGGTGACAGGGGGCGACGGCTACACCTTC.

The chain combines TRBV5-6 with TRBJ1-2; TRBD1 is a possible D gene (6 bases). The CDR3 covers 14 residues. The germline V gene encodes CDR1 SGHDT and CDR2 YYEEEE. The V and J ends lost 0 bases and 8 bases respectively, with 14 bases between them. The CDR3, as DNA: TGTGCCAGCAGCTTGGGGGGGCTTTTTCCCGGCTACACCTTC. As protein: CASSLGGLFPGYTF.

V usage is TRBV5-6 and J usage is TRBJ1-2; D is perhaps TRBD1 (5 bases). Trimming shortened V by 3 bases and J by 9 bases, and 15 bases separated the two germline ends. Germline values: CDR1 SGHDT, CDR2 YYEEEE. The CDR3 length is 13 residues. Here the CDR3 DNA reads TGTGCCAGCAGCTCCCCAGGGTTTTGGAGCTACACCTTC. Amino acids: CASSSPGFWSYTF. The variable domain in full, with the rest retrieved from reference TRBV5-6 and TRBJ1-2, is DAGVTQSPTHLIKTRGQQVTLRCSPKSGHDTVSWYQQALGQGPQFIFQYYEEEERQRGNFPDRFSGHQFPNYSSELNVNALLLGDSALYLCASSSPGFWSYTFGSGTRLTVV.

The CDR3 coding sequence is TGCGCCAGCAGCCAAGGAAGCATAGCGGGGGCCCACAATGAGCAGTTCTTC. Translating gives CASSQGSIAGAHNEQFF. The V call is TRBV4-1, the J call TRBJ2-1; 9 positions match TRBD2. CDR1 is MGHRA, CDR2 YSYEKL, per germline. With 1 base clipped from V and 5 bases from J, the junction kept 9 bases outside the gene matches. This CDR3 has 17 residues.

The chain carries TRBV11-2 and TRBJ2-1; the D gene is possibly TRBD2 (5 bases). Germline lookup yields CDR1 SGHAT and CDR2 FQNNGV. CDR3 length equals 15 residues. With 0 bases removed from V and 5 bases from J, the gap between germline ends came to 11 bases. CDR3 DNA sequence: TGTGCCAGCAGCTTAGATCTTGGGAGACACAATGAGCAGTTCTTC. It translates to CASSLDLGRHNEQFF.

The V and J genes are TRBV5-4 and TRBJ2-3, with TRBD2 matching 10 bases. With 4 bases clipped from V and 2 bases from J, the junction kept 16 bases outside the gene matches. CDR1 and CDR2 (germline): SGHNT, YYREEE (reference sequence). This CDR3 has 19 residues. CDR3: CASSEGGTSGALLTDTQYF. The CDR3 DNA reads as TGTGCCAGCAGCGAGGGGGGTACTAGCGGGGCTTTGCTCACAGATACGCAGTATTTT.

The gene calls are TRBV10-3 and TRBJ2-5; 7 bases are a match to TRBD2. This CDR3 is built from 17 residues. The ends lost 4 bases at V and 5 bases at J; junction bases unmatched: 16. Per the germline V gene, CDR1 is ENHRY and CDR2 is SYGVKD. The CDR3 DNA reads TGTGCCATCAGTGGACCCGCGGAACTAGCGAGAGGGGAGACCCAGTACTTC. It specifies CAISGPAELARGETQYF.

The chain is built from TRBV10-1 and TRBJ1-1; D ambiguous. Trimming stripped 7 bases from V and 1 base from J, with 16 bases between. CDR1 and CDR2 from the germline V gene are WNHNN and SYGVQD (reference sequence). The length of the CDR3 is 15 residues. CDR3 region: CASTLLLAQNTEAFF. CDR3 nucleotides: TGCGCCAGCACTCTACTCCTCGCCCAGAACACTGAAGCTTTCTTT.